The 21 T cell receptor beta chains below were found in one sample sequenced in a study of cytomegalovirus exposure and HLA in healthy donors. Primers included in the PCR were 60 Vbeta and 13 Jbeta primers. Sequencing used immunoSEQ multiplex PCR; TCRdb keeps in-frame clones, though not all of them. The table has almost 85,000 clones, 78% seen once. Source material: PBMCs. Every receptor here comes from a male donor in good health and CMV-seropositive.

The J gene is TRBJ2-3, the V gene TRBV5-6; 7 bases are shared with TRBD2. Germline CDR1 reads SGHDT; CDR2 reads YYEEEE. V lost 4 bases to trimming and J lost 8 bases; unmatched junction nucleotides: 13. The CDR3 consists of 15 residues. CDR3 protein: CASSPRTSPGVTQYF. DNA for the CDR3: TGTGCCAGCAGCCCCCGGACTAGTCCCGGTGTTACGCAGTATTTT. The full variable domain, completed using reference TRBV5-6 and TRBJ2-3, is DAGVTQSPTHLIKTRGQQVTLRCSPKSGHDTVSWYQQALGQGPQFIFQYYEEEERQRGNFPDRFSGHQFPNYSSELNVNALLLGDSALYLCASSPRTSPGVTQYFGPGTRLTVL.

This rearrangement joins TRBV6-4 to TRBJ2-1, with 7 bases that match TRBD2. Germline lookup yields CDR1 MRHNA and CDR2 SNTAGT. V lost 4 bases to trimming and J lost 7 bases; unmatched junction nucleotides: 10. The CDR3 is 15 amino acids. The CDR3 reads CASSARGGDVNEQFF. The CDR3 DNA reads as TGTGCCAGCAGTGCCCGGGGAGGGGATGTGAATGAGCAGTTCTTC.

The CDR3 bases are TGCGCCAGCAACCGGACAGACTGCAATCAGCCCCAGCATTTT. Translated: CASNRTDCNQPQHF. V and J are TRBV5-1 and TRBJ1-5; weak D call: TRBD1 (6 bases). The CDR3 has 14 amino acids. V shed 6 bases and J shed 2 bases, with 12 bases lying between them. Germline loops: CDR1 SGHRS, CDR2 YFSETQ.

The V and J genes are TRBV6-5 and TRBJ2-1; no definite D call. CDR3 length equals 15 residues. The germline gives CDR1 MNHEY, CDR2 SVGAGI. The ends were cut back, 6 bases at V and 0 bases at J, with 12 bases in the middle. CDR3 region: CASSATINSYNEQFF. The CDR3 bases are TGTGCCAGCAGCGCGACAATAAACTCCTACAATGAGCAGTTCTTC.

The rearrangement uses TRBV25-1 and TRBJ1-1; TRBD1 is a possible D gene (5 bases). Germline CDR1 and CDR2: MGHDK and SYGVNS. The CDR3 consists of 13 residues. The V end lost 5 bases, the J end lost 0 bases, and 7 bases lay between the germline ends. Here the CDR3 reads CASSRGMNTEAFF. The CDR3, as DNA: TGTGCCAGCAGTCGGGGGATGAACACTGAAGCTTTCTTT.

The chain employs TRBV4-1 and TRBJ2-1; TRBD2 matches at 8 bases. V lost 1 base to trimming and J lost 9 bases; unmatched junction nucleotides: 14. Germline CDR1 and CDR2: MGHRA and YSYEKL. The CDR3 consists of 17 residues. The CDR3 loop reads CASSQVTLSGTSTEQFF. Written as DNA, the CDR3 is TGCGCCAGCAGCCAAGTGACGCTTAGCGGGACTTCTACTGAGCAGTTCTTC.

V is TRBV7-8 and J is TRBJ2-3, with a possible D match to TRBD2 (6 bases). V lost 4 bases to trimming and J lost 0 bases, with 14 bases between them. Germline V lookup: CDR1 SGHVS, CDR2 FQNEAQ. The CDR3 totals 16 residues. The CDR3 spells CASSSYRSGSTDTQYF. For the CDR3, the DNA is TGTGCCAGCAGCTCCTACCGAAGCGGGAGCACAGATACGCAGTATTTT.

The chain has TRBV5-4 and TRBJ2-5; perhaps TRBD1 as D (5 bases). With 0 bases removed from V and 7 bases from J, the gap between germline ends came to 13 bases. CDR3 length: 14 amino acids. In germline, CDR1 is SGHNT, CDR2 YYREEE (reference sequence). CDR3 residues: CASSLGGQGGTQYF. DNA for the CDR3: TGTGCCAGCAGCTTGGGTGGGCAGGGTGGGACCCAGTACTTC.

This clone was recorded once. This chain joins TRBV27 and TRBJ1-2; D ambiguous. The CDR3 sequence is 14 residues long. V was shortened by 1 base and J by 2 bases, with 8 bases between the two germline ends. CDR1 and CDR2 from the germline V gene are MNHEY and SMNVEV (reference sequence). As DNA, the CDR3 is TGTGCCAGCAGTTTATTTCCGGGGAACTATGGCTACACCTTC. Amino acid sequence: CASSLFPGNYGYTF.

This clone was recorded once. The CDR3 DNA is TGTGCCATCAGTGACAGGGGCACAGATACGCAGTATTTT. Protein: CAISDRGTDTQYF. The chain carries TRBV10-3 and TRBJ2-3, with D perhaps TRBD1 (5 bases). CDR1 and CDR2 from the germline V gene are ENHRY and SYGVKD. The V gene lost 3 bases and the J gene lost 1 base, with 5 bases spanning the gap. The CDR3 is 13 amino acids.

In this sample, this clone turned up a few times. The chain carries TRBV29-1 and TRBJ2-3; D is ambiguous. CDR1 is SQVTM and CDR2 is ANQGSEA in the germline V gene. With 6 bases removed from V and 2 bases from J, the gap between germline ends came to 12 bases. CDR3 length equals 13 residues. CDR3 loop: CSVTDRNTDTQYF. The CDR3 DNA sequence: TGCAGCGTGACTGACCGAAACACAGATACGCAGTATTTT.

The gene calls are TRBV5-1 and TRBJ2-3; TRBD2 might be the D (6 bases). Looked up from germline, CDR1 is SGHRS and CDR2 is YFSETQ. The CDR3 totals 15 residues. The ends were cut back, 4 bases at V and 2 bases at J, with 14 bases in the middle. The CDR3 protein is CASSGVSGLTDTQYF. CDR3 coding DNA: TGCGCCAGCAGCGGTGTTAGCGGCCTCACAGATACGCAGTATTTT.

V is TRBV7-8 and J is TRBJ2-7; D uncertain. Trimming left V 2 bases short and J 4 bases short, with 6 bases between. The CDR3 has 12 residues. Germline values: CDR1 SGHVS, CDR2 FQNEAQ. The CDR3 is CASSLNGYEQYF. Here the CDR3 DNA reads TGTGCCAGCAGCTTAAACGGGTACGAGCAGTACTTC.

This clone has more than one count but fewer than ten. This chain connects TRBV2 to TRBJ1-2; 8 nucleotides align to TRBD1. Germline assignment: CDR1 SNHLY and CDR2 FYNNEI. V lost 6 bases and J lost 4; bases outside the gene matches: 4. The CDR3 covers 13 residues. The CDR3 here is CASREGQVYGYTF. In DNA, the CDR3 is TGTGCCAGCAGGGAGGGACAGGTCTATGGCTACACCTTC.

The rearrangement links TRBV14 to TRBJ2-1, with a possible D match to TRBD2 (5 bases). V lost 4 bases and J lost 0, with 16 bases in between. This CDR3 spans 17 amino acids. Looked up from germline, CDR1 is SGHDN and CDR2 is FVKESK. As DNA, the CDR3 is TGTGCCAGCAGCCTTCGACTAACAGTGAGCTCCTACAATGAGCAGTTCTTC. It codes for CASSLRLTVSSYNEQFF.

A few counts support this clone. The rearrangement links TRBV7-2 to TRBJ2-5, with a possible D match to TRBD1 (5 bases). The DNA end lines up better with TRBJ2-7; the J call may be wrong. The CDR3 totals 14 residues. Per germline, CDR1 SGHTA and CDR2 FQGNSA. In nucleotides, the CDR3 is TGTGCCAGCAGCTTATCCAGGGTTGCCCACGAGCAGTACTTC. It codes for CASSLSRVAHEQYF.

This clone turned up a few times. The chain is built from TRBV6-4 and TRBJ2-1, with TRBD1 identical over 7 bases. The germline gives CDR1 MRHNA, CDR2 SNTAGT. With V trimmed by 0 bases and J by 4 bases, 6 bases remained unmatched. The CDR3 length is 16 residues. The CDR3 nucleotides read TGTGCCAGCAGTGACTCGGGGACAGTGGATTACAATGAGCAGTTCTTC. Translated, it gives CASSDSGTVDYNEQFF.

The J gene is TRBJ2-3, the V gene TRBV4-1; the match to TRBD2 covers 10 bases. Germline lookup yields CDR1 MGHRA and CDR2 YSYEKL. The CDR3 is 17 residues long. V gave up 0 bases and J gave up 5 bases; unmatched junction bases: 8. This chain's CDR3 is CASSQDPAGGLLDTQYF. As DNA, the CDR3 is TGCGCCAGCAGCCAAGATCCAGCGGGAGGGCTTTTAGATACGCAGTATTTT.

This clone was observed a handful of times. The chain links TRBV5-5 to TRBJ1-5; no clear D gene. Trimming took 0 bases from V and 1 from J, leaving 11 bases between them. Germline CDR1 SGHKS, CDR2 YYEKEE (reference sequence). This CDR3 comprises 16 residues. The CDR3 nucleotides read TGTGCCAGCAGCTTGGGAATAAGCGAGAGCAATCAGCCCCAGCATTTT. Protein product: CASSLGISESNQPQHF.

The chain combines TRBV19 with TRBJ1-1; D call uncertain. This CDR3 has 13 amino acids. V lost 1 base to trimming and J lost 4 bases, with 7 bases between them. CDR1 is LNHDA and CDR2 is SQIVND in the germline V gene (reference sequence). The CDR3 loop is CASSIVRGTEAFF. The CDR3 coding sequence is TGTGCCAGTAGTATAGTTCGGGGCACTGAAGCTTTCTTT.

The chain has TRBV6-1 and TRBJ2-7; 10 nucleotides line up with TRBD2. Germline V gene sequence: CDR1 MNHNS, CDR2 SASEGT. V dropped 8 bases and J dropped 4; count of bases not matched to a gene: 11. The CDR3 totals 15 residues. This CDR3 is CASQPAGGPGYEQYF. The CDR3 coding sequence is TGTGCCAGCCAGCCAGCGGGAGGGCCTGGTTACGAGCAGTACTTC.